Each of the 16 T cell receptor beta chains below was sequenced from the same sample in a study of molecular identifiers for immune sequencing clone quantification. Each CDR3 protein gets one entry after TCRdb re-called the PCR reads with MiXCR. In the table there are more than 450,000 distinct CDR3 sequences, roughly 26% of which are singletons. The sequenced sample consisted of naive CD8+ T cells from blood, with Jurkat cell RNA spiked in. Documented subset: FACS-sorted CD8+CD4-CCR7+CD45RA+ naive T cells. These receptors were obtained from a human donor in good health. Some libraries in this study had Jurkat cell RNA spiked in.

Turning to this clonotype: A much bigger clone sits one base away, suggesting this may be a read error. V usage is TRBV6-2 or TRBV6-3 and J usage is TRBJ2-7; a possible D gene is TRBD2 (5 bases). The germline V gene has CDR1 MNHEY and CDR2 SVGEGT. V dropped 6 bases and J dropped 1 base, with 10 bases sitting between them. CDR3 size: 13 residues. The CDR3 coding sequence is TGTGCCAGCAGCCCGGACTGGTCCTACGAGCAGTACTTC. Translating it yields CASSPDWSYEQYF.

The V call is TRBV4-3, the J call TRBJ1-6; 8 positions agree with TRBD1. V lost 0 bases, J lost 2 bases, and 6 bases stayed unmatched. CDR1 LGHNA and CDR2 YSLEER come from the germline V gene. The CDR3 consists of 18 residues. CDR3 nucleotides: TGCGCCAGCAGCCAAGATCGGTCAGGGGGCCCCTATAATTCACCCCTCCACTTT. It specifies CASSQDRSGGPYNSPLHF.

Written as DNA, the CDR3 is TGTGCCAGCAGCTCGCAGGGGGCAACTGAAGCTTTCTTT. Encoded protein: CASSSQGATEAFF. V is TRBV5-4 and J is TRBJ1-1; 8 nucleotides match TRBD1. This CDR3 region has 13 residues. Trimming cost V 3 bases and J 5 bases; bases outside gene matches: 3. The V gene's germline CDR1 is SGHNT and CDR2 YYREEE (reference sequence).

This clonotype was seen ten or more times. The chain carries TRBV20-1 and TRBJ2-3; D could derive from TRBD1 or TRBD2 (6 bases each). This CDR3 spans 15 amino acids. V shed 1 base and J shed 4 bases, with 15 bases lying between them. The V gene's germline CDR1 is DFQATT and CDR2 SNEGSKA (reference sequence). The CDR3 DNA is TGCAGTGCTAGAGCTAAGGGGGGCGCACCAGATACGCAGTATTTT. It translates to CSARAKGGAPDTQYF.

Turning to this clonotype: A read error is possible here, since a much larger clone lies one base away. As the CDR3 is not closed by the conserved phenylalanine or tryptophan, this likely results from a read error. The rearrangement joins TRBV4-2 to TRBJ2-7; TRBD2 aligns across 11 bases. In germline, CDR1 is LGHNA, CDR2 YNFKEQ. The CDR3 consists of 14 residues. Trimming at V came to 1 base and at J to 10 bases, leaving 6 bases not matched to a gene. The chain's CDR3 is CASSQGLAGGYQYC. CDR3 sequence (DNA): TGTGCCAGCAGCCAAGGGCTAGCGGGAGGTTATCAGTACTGC.

The chain recombines TRBV7-9 with TRBJ2-3, with D perhaps matching TRBD1 or TRBD2 (5 bases each). The V end was cut by 5 bases, the J end by 4 bases, with 22 bases between. Per the germline V gene, CDR1 is SEHNR and CDR2 is FQNEAQ (reference sequence). The CDR3 has 17 amino acids. The DNA of the CDR3 is TGTGCCAGCAGCGCTGGGGCGAGGGCCTTAAGCGCAGATACGCAGTATTTT. Translated: CASSAGARALSADTQYF. Full variable domain (rest looked up from reference TRBV7-9 and TRBJ2-3): DTGVSQNPRHKITKRGQNVTFRCDPISEHNRLYWYRQTLGQGPEFLTYFQNEAQLEKSRLLSDRFSAERPKGSFSTLEIQRTEQGDSAMYLCASSAGARALSADTQYFGPGTRLTVL.

This clonotype turned up a few times. The chain joins TRBV12-3 or TRBV12-4 to TRBJ1-3; no reliable D call. Trimming shortened V by 4 bases and J by 4 bases, and 14 bases separated the two germline ends. This CDR3 comprises 15 residues. CDR3 sequence reads: CASSSRAPAGNTIYF. CDR3 DNA sequence: TGTGCCAGCAGTTCTCGGGCTCCCGCGGGAAACACCATATATTTT.

This clonotype was seen many times. In DNA form, the CDR3 reads TGCAGCGTTGTACCCAGCTCTGGGGCCAACGTCCTGACTTTC. Translating gives CSVVPSSGANVLTF. The chain uses TRBV29-1 and TRBJ2-6; no reliable D call. Germline CDR1 reads SQVTM; CDR2 reads ANQGSEA. V was shortened by 4 bases and J by 0 bases, with 7 bases between the two germline ends. This CDR3 contains 14 residues. Drawing the rest from reference TRBV29-1 and TRBJ2-6, the complete variable domain is SAVISQKPSRDICQRGTSLTIQCQVDSQVTMMFWYRQQPGQSLTLIATANQGSEATYESGFVIDKFPISRPNLTFSTLTVSNMSPEDSSIYLCSVVPSSGANVLTFGAGSRLTVL.

Comments on this clonotype: A much larger clone sits a single nucleotide away, making a read error possible. The chain links TRBV25-1 to TRBJ2-1; no firm D call. This CDR3 is built from 12 residues. Germline V gene lookup returns CDR1 MGHDK and CDR2 SYGVNS. V was clipped by 4 bases and J by 5 bases, with 6 bases between them. This chain's CDR3 is CASSVPDNEQFF. The DNA of the CDR3 is TGTGCCAGCAGTGTACCTGACAATGAGCAGTTCTTC.

This clonotype was seen only a few times. The chain has TRBV30 and TRBJ1-3; possibly TRBD1 for D (5 bases). Trimming removed 3 bases at V and 4 bases at J, with 7 bases between. This CDR3 comprises 12 residues. Germline CDR1 is GTSNPN and CDR2 is SVGIG (reference sequence). CDR3 in amino acids: CAWSGDGNTIYF. For the CDR3, the DNA is TGTGCCTGGAGCGGGGACGGAAACACCATATATTTT.

V and J are TRBV6-2 or TRBV6-3 and TRBJ2-1; 12 nucleotides agree with TRBD1. The CDR3 has 16 residues. Germline CDR1 MNHEY, CDR2 SVGEGT. V lost 5 bases, J lost 2 bases, and 4 bases stayed unmatched. As DNA, the CDR3 is TGTGCCAGCAGTCCGGGACAGGGGGCGGCCTACAATGAGCAGTTCTTC. Residues: CASSPGQGAAYNEQFF.

V and J are TRBV7-9 and TRBJ2-1; 9 bases line up with TRBD2. From germline, CDR1 is SEHNR and CDR2 FQNEAQ (reference sequence). Trimming cost V 3 bases and J 5 bases; bases outside gene matches: 5. The CDR3 is 15 residues long. CDR3 amino acids: CASSFFAGGDNEQFF. The CDR3 nucleotides are TGTGCCAGCAGCTTCTTCGCGGGGGGGGACAATGAGCAGTTCTTC.

This clonotype was picked up a small number of times. The chain links TRBV6-5 to TRBJ2-2; unclear D gene. Deletions cut 0 bases from V and 5 bases from J, with 4 bases between. CDR1 and CDR2 from the germline V gene are MNHEY and SVGAGI. The CDR3 loop spans 13 amino acids. The CDR3 region has the DNA TGTGCCAGCAGTTACTCGTGGACCGGGGAGCTGTTTTTT. This codes for CASSYSWTGELFF.

A few counts support this clonotype. The chain employs TRBV13 and TRBJ2-3, with 11 nucleotides matching TRBD2. The CDR3 has 17 residues. Germline V gene data show CDR1 as PRHDT and CDR2 as FYEKMQ (reference sequence). V trimming: 5 bases; J trimming: 0 bases; junction bases outside the gene matches: 7. This chain's CDR3 is CASSPQGLAESTDTQYF. Written as DNA, the CDR3 is TGTGCCAGCAGCCCGCAGGGACTAGCGGAAAGCACAGATACGCAGTATTTT.

The rearrangement joins TRBV5-1 to TRBJ2-1; D assignment may be TRBD1 or TRBD2 (6 bases each). The CDR3 contains 15 residues. Per the germline V gene, CDR1 is SGHRS and CDR2 is YFSETQ. Trimming took 4 bases from V and 5 from J, leaving 16 bases between them. CDR3 loop: CASSPGRDNDNEQFF. Written as DNA, the CDR3 is TGCGCCAGCAGCCCGGGGCGGGACAACGACAATGAGCAGTTCTTC.

This clonotype was seen a single time. One end of the junction is discordant with germline, which a read error may explain. The rearrangement joins TRBV6-5 to TRBJ1-3, with TRBD1 as a possible D gene (5 bases). There are 17 residues in the CDR3. Germline CDR1 and CDR2: MNHEY and SVGAGI. CDR3 coding DNA: TGTGCCAACAGTTATGGAGGGGACGCCTACTCTGGAGACACCATATATTTT. Its translation: CANSYGGDAYSGDTIYF.